This T cell receptor (beta chain) was sequenced for a study of shared clonotypes between healthy human individuals. CD4+ cells were split into CD45RA+ naive and CD45RA-negative memory subsets. The assay was immunoSEQ multiplex PCR, and TCRdb's table has in-frame clones only and misses some. Of approximately 700,000 clones detected, around four fifths appear once; the ten largest clones hold around 2%. V trimming: 3 bases; J trimming: 7 bases; junction bases outside the gene matches: 12. This CDR3 is built from 15 residues. Germline assignment: CDR1 SGDLS and CDR2 YYNGEE. Whole-study results and caveats: Only blood was sampled; tissue repertoires likely differ. Relative to clonotypes present in all four donors, those not shared had lower generation probabilities.

In regard to this clone: Its antigen is unidentified.

The source of this sequence is a woman aged 25-40 years in good health. Sample: memory CD4+ T cells sorted from blood. Subset given: CD45RA-negative fraction. The chain employs TRBV9 and TRBJ2-5; 7 nucleotides align to TRBD1. As DNA, the CDR3 is TGTGCCAGCAGCGAAGGACAGGAGCCCTCCCGGACCCAGTACTTC. The encoded protein is CASSEGQEPSRTQYF.